The clone carrying this T cell receptor beta chain was detected many times. Its antigen remains unidentified. These data are taken from a study of Graves' ophthalmopathy and Graves' hyperthyroidism. At the level of the study: Peripheral blood was gathered at the point of initial diagnosis, before any treatment started. Study-wide findings and caveats: The majority of expanded thyroid clonotypes above 0.001 frequency also occurred in blood.

RNA transcripts were the template, and TCR beta CDR3 regions were amplified from them. The first-round RT-PCR employed HTBI primers together with the Qiagen OneStep RT-PCR kit. A multiplex PCR was then performed as the second round. MiXCR, applied by TCRdb to the multiplex PCR reads, yields one record per CDR3 protein. The table lists almost 750,000 distinct CDR3 sequences, roughly 41% of them singletons. Pregnant or lactating patients and those with other autoimmune diseases or uncontrolled infections were excluded. Clinical symptoms, serum thyroxine, TRAb, thyroid ultrasound and orbital computed tomography were relied on for diagnosis. CDR1 ENHRY and CDR2 SYGVKD come from the germline V gene. With V trimmed by 6 bases and J by 3 bases, 8 bases remained unmatched. The CDR3 loop spans 14 amino acids.

Sequences were obtained from peripheral blood. V gene TRBV10-3 combines with J gene TRBJ2-7, with 7 bases fitting TRBD1. This clonotype was obtained from an adult man with Graves' ophthalmopathy. The CDR3 loop is CAISPTDRDYEQYF. CDR3 DNA sequence: TGTGCCATCAGCCCGACTGACAGGGACTACGAGCAGTACTTC.